The 6 T cell receptor beta chains in this list originate from one sample, sequenced in a study of T cell clonotyping in hematopoietic cell transplantation. Method: immunoSEQ multiplex PCR; TCRdb's copy keeps in-frame clones and lacks some. Among some 30,000 clones, 80% to 95% were seen once, and the ten largest hold over 8.5%. This sample comprised PBMCs, obtained 100 days after allogeneic stem cell transplant. Every receptor here comes from a female patient aged 45-65 years who had an allogeneic stem cell transplant from a related donor, so the T cells may come from the graft donor. Some clones in this sample may be carry-over from other donors' samples.

CDR3 DNA sequence: TGTGCCAGCAGCTTAGAAACGCGGAGTGAGCAGTACTTC. Protein: CASSLETRSEQYF. The chain joins TRBV11-3 to TRBJ2-7; no reliable D call. The CDR3 extends over 13 amino acids. Between the trimmed V and J ends, which lost 0 bases and 7 bases, there was a span of 10 bases. Germline V gene sequence: CDR1 SGHNT, CDR2 YENEEA.

The genes are TRBV2 and TRBJ2-5, with 11 nucleotides matching TRBD1. Germline-derived CDR1 and CDR2 are SNHLY and FYNNEI. V dropped 7 bases and J dropped 5; count of bases not matched to a gene: 9. This CDR3 has 15 residues. In DNA form, the CDR3 reads TGTGCCAGCACCGGACAGGGGGCGGAGGCGGAGACCCAGTACTTC. Encoded protein: CASTGQGAEAETQYF.

This clone was observed a single time. This chain uses TRBV30 with TRBJ2-5, with D possibly being TRBD1 or TRBD2 (5 bases each). The CDR3 consists of 13 residues. V lost 6 bases to trimming and J lost 4 bases, with 15 bases between them. From germline, CDR1 is GTSNPN and CDR2 SVGIG (reference sequence). Here the CDR3 reads CACGASSRETQYF. DNA of the CDR3: TGTGCCTGCGGGGCTAGCTCCAGAGAGACCCAGTACTTC.

This rearrangement joins TRBV11-2 to TRBJ1-1, with D unclear. The CDR3 is 13 residues long. Germline CDR1 reads SGHAT; CDR2 reads FQNNGV. Trimming removed 1 base at V and 0 bases at J, with 3 bases between. The CDR3 spells CASSLAVNTEAFF. DNA for the CDR3: TGTGCCAGCAGCTTAGCAGTGAACACTGAAGCTTTCTTT.

The chain recombines TRBV6-6 with TRBJ2-3; 10 bases map to TRBD1. The CDR3 runs to 14 residues. Germline V gene sequence: CDR1 MNHNY, CDR2 SVGAGI (reference sequence). The junction had 1 base not matched to a gene; V was cut back by 2 bases and J by 5 bases. In DNA, the CDR3 is TGTGCCAGCAGTTACGGACAGGGGGTAGATACGCAGTATTTT. Residues: CASSYGQGVDTQYF.

The sample holds one count of this clone. The chain recombines TRBV10-3 with TRBJ2-7, with D possibly TRBD2 on 5 matching bases. The CDR3 covers 13 residues. Germline CDR1 reads ENHRY; CDR2 reads SYGVKD. V was pared by 7 bases and J by 5 bases, with 15 bases between. CDR3 in DNA: TGTGCCATCATGGGGAGACCCTTCCACGAGCAGTACTTC. Amino acids: CAIMGRPFHEQYF.